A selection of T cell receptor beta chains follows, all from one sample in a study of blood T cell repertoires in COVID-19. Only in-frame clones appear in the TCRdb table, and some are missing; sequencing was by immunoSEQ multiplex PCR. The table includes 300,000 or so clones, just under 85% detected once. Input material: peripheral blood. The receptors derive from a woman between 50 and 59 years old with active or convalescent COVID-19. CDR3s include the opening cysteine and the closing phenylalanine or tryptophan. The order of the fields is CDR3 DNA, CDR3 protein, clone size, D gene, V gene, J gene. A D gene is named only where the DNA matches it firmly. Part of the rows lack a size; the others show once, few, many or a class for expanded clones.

TGCAGCGCCACGGGACTAGTCAGGGAGGGGCGGGGAACAGATACGCAGTATTTT	CSATGLVREGRGTDTQYF	NA	TRBD2	TRBV29-1	TRBJ2-3
TGTGCCAGCAGCTTACATGGGCTGTATCAGCCCCAGCATTTT	CASSLHGLYQPQHF	NA	NA	TRBV7-2	TRBJ1-5
TGTGCCACCAGCAGAGCAGGCCAAAAAAACATTCAGTACTTC	CATSRAGQKNIQYF	once	NA	TRBV15	TRBJ2-4
TGCGCCAGCAGCTTGGAGAGGTCGCCAGATACGCAGTATTTT	CASSLERSPDTQYF	NA	NA	TRBV5-1	TRBJ2-3
TGTGCCAGCAGTTGGGGGCTAGCTTCGAGCTCCTACGAGCAGTACTTC	CASSWGLASSSYEQYF	NA	NA	TRBV27	TRBJ2-7
TGTGCCAGCAGCCCTGACAGGGGTTATGGCTACACCTTC	CASSPDRGYGYTF	NA	TRBD1	TRBV14	TRBJ1-2
TGTGCCAGCAGCTCGGACAGGGGCTACACCTTC	CASSSDRGYTF	NA	TRBD1	TRBV5-8	TRBJ1-2
TGTGCCAGCAGCCAAGAGCTGGGACTAGCGGGAGTGAACATTCAGTACTTC	CASSQELGLAGVNIQYF	NA	TRBD2	TRBV3-1/TRBV3-2	TRBJ2-4
TGTGCCAGCAGCAAAAACAGGGGTGTGGGGGAGACCCAGTACTTC	CASSKNRGVGETQYF	NA	TRBD1	TRBV2	TRBJ2-5
TGTGCCTGGAGTTCCCCAGTGGGGGCGGCCACTGAAGCTTTCTTT	CAWSSPVGAATEAFF	NA	NA	TRBV30	TRBJ1-1
TGTGCCAGCAGCTTAAGCGGGGGGCGCGATGAAAAACTGTTTTTT	CASSLSGGRDEKLFF	NA	NA	TRBV2	TRBJ1-4
TGTGCCAGCAGGGACACAAGAACCAATCAGCCCCAGCATTTT	CASRDTRTNQPQHF	NA	NA	TRBV6-5	TRBJ1-5
TGTGCCAGTAGTCCCGAGGGACTAGCCCGCTACGAGCAGTACTTC	CASSPEGLARYEQYF	few	TRBD2	TRBV19	TRBJ2-7
TGTGCCAGCAGCTCCCAACCGGGATGGAGTGAGCAGTTCTTC	CASSSQPGWSEQFF	NA	NA	TRBV7-8	TRBJ2-1
TGTGCCAGTAGTAGAGACAGGGAAAACTATGGCTACACCTTC	CASSRDRENYGYTF	NA	TRBD1	TRBV19	TRBJ1-2
TGTGCCAGTGGGGACAGGGGAATTTCACCCCTCCACTTT	CASGDRGISPLHF	NA	TRBD1	TRBV2	TRBJ1-6
TGTGCCAGCAGTTACCTCCCACAGGGTTCGAGCGCTGAAGCTTTCTTT	CASSYLPQGSSAEAFF	NA	NA	TRBV27	TRBJ1-1
TGCGCCAGCAGCTTCTCGACAGGCCGGTACTCTGGAAACACCATATATTTT	CASSFSTGRYSGNTIYF	NA	NA	TRBV5-1	TRBJ1-3
TGTGCCATCACCTGGGACAGGGGCACTGAAGCTTTCTTT	CAITWDRGTEAFF	NA	TRBD1	TRBV10-3	TRBJ1-1
TGTGCCACCAGTGATCCGACAGGGCTAGAGACCCAGTACTTC	CATSDPTGLETQYF	NA	TRBD1	TRBV24-1	TRBJ2-5
TGCGCCAGCAGTGATAACCGGCTAGCGGGAGGGCCAGGGACAGATACGCAGTATTTT	CASSDNRLAGGPGTDTQYF	once	TRBD2	TRBV10-1	TRBJ2-3
TGCAGTGCTAGCCCGGGAGCGGGGGCTTTCTTT	CSASPGAGAFF	NA	NA	TRBV20-1	TRBJ1-1
TGTGCCAGCAGACTTGACAATAGCAATCAGCCCCAGCATTTT	CASRLDNSNQPQHF	few	NA	TRBV2	TRBJ1-5
TGCGCCAGCAGTCAGGGCCCCGACAGATACACTGAAGCTTTCTTT	CASSQGPDRYTEAFF	NA	NA	TRBV23-1	TRBJ1-1
TGTGCCAGCAGTCAGGGTACCCCTAACTATGGCTACACCTTC	CASSQGTPNYGYTF	NA	NA	TRBV28	TRBJ1-2
TGTGCCAGCAGCTTAAAACTAGCGGATAGCACAGATACGCAGTATTTT	CASSLKLADSTDTQYF	NA	TRBD2	TRBV7-9	TRBJ2-3
TGTGCCAGCAGTAGGGAGGTAGCAGATGAGCAGTTCTTC	CASSREVADEQFF	few	NA	TRBV7-2	TRBJ2-1
TGCGCCAGCAGCTTGGAGCCCTCCGGGTCCTACAATGAGCAGTTCTTC	CASSLEPSGSYNEQFF	NA	NA	TRBV5-1	TRBJ2-1
TGCAGTGCTAGTCGACTAGCGGGAGGGCCTGGGACTAGCGGGGAGCAGTTCTTC	CSASRLAGGPGTSGEQFF	NA	TRBD2	TRBV20-1	TRBJ2-1
TGTGCCAGCAGCGCCCAGGCCTCAGGGACTTATGGCTACACCTTC	CASSAQASGTYGYTF	NA	NA	TRBV6-5	TRBJ1-2
TGTGCCAGCAGTCCGGACAGACCGGATCAGCCCCAGCATTTT	CASSPDRPDQPQHF	NA	NA	TRBV27	TRBJ1-5
TGTGCCAGTAGCGGACTAGCGGGGGGCTACGAGCAGTACTTC	CASSGLAGGYEQYF	NA	TRBD2	TRBV19	TRBJ2-7
TGTGCCAGCAGCTTAGGGGGGGGCGGCCATCAGCCCCAGCATTTT	CASSLGGGGHQPQHF	NA	NA	TRBV7-9	TRBJ1-5
TGTGCCAGTAGTAGCGGGCGGACGAACACCGGGGAGCTGTTTTTT	CASSSGRTNTGELFF	few	NA	TRBV19	TRBJ2-2
TGTGCCAGCAGCTTAACGGTTTTAGATACGCAGTATTTT	CASSLTVLDTQYF	NA	NA	TRBV7-6	TRBJ2-3
TGTGCCAGCAGTCCGGAACAGGGGAACTATGGCTACACCTTC	CASSPEQGNYGYTF	NA	TRBD1	TRBV2	TRBJ1-2
TGTGCCATCAGTGAGTGGGGACTAGTTGACAATGAGCAGTTCTTC	CAISEWGLVDNEQFF	NA	TRBD2	TRBV10-3	TRBJ2-1
TGCGCCAGCGGGGGCGGTTCCGGGGCCGCTTTCTTT	CASGGGSGAAFF	once	NA	TRBV5-1	TRBJ1-1
TGTGCCACCAGCAGAGGGGGACAGGGGAGGGAGACCCAGTACTTC	CATSRGGQGRETQYF	NA	TRBD1	TRBV15	TRBJ2-5
TGCAGTGCTTGGGGACAGAATGGCTACACCTTC	CSAWGQNGYTF	NA	TRBD1	TRBV20-1	TRBJ1-2
TGTGCCAGCAGCTTAAAGGGGGTTGACACCGGGGAGCTGTTTTTT	CASSLKGVDTGELFF	NA	NA	TRBV11-3	TRBJ2-2
TGTGCCAGTAGCCAGGGACACACCACTGAAGCTTTCTTT	CASSQGHTTEAFF	NA	NA	TRBV19	TRBJ1-1
TGCGCCAGCAGCCTCCCGGGACAGGGAAGAGATACGCAGTATTTT	CASSLPGQGRDTQYF	once	TRBD1	TRBV5-1	TRBJ2-3
TGTGCCAGCAGCCAAGATCCGGGGACTTTTAGCACAGATACGCAGTATTTT	CASSQDPGTFSTDTQYF	once	NA	TRBV3-1/TRBV3-2	TRBJ2-3
TGTGCCAGTACCTTCACCGGGGAGCTGTTTTTT	CASTFTGELFF	NA	NA	TRBV19	TRBJ2-2
TGTGCCAGCGGCCGCGAGACCCAGTACTTC	CASGRETQYF	NA	NA	TRBV12-3/TRBV12-4	TRBJ2-5
TGCGCCAGCCCAGGGGGGCGGGAGGGGTACGAGCAGTACTTC	CASPGGREGYEQYF	NA	TRBD2	TRBV10-2	TRBJ2-7
TGCGCCAGCAGCTTGTTCTCCGAGGGCTGGAACACTGAAGCTTTCTTT	CASSLFSEGWNTEAFF	NA	NA	TRBV5-1	TRBJ1-1
TGCGCCAGCAGACCCCCAGGCCAATCACCCCTCCACTTT	CASRPPGQSPLHF	NA	NA	TRBV5-1	TRBJ1-6
TGTGCCAGCAGTTTTAGCAGGGTTAACTATGGCTACACCTTC	CASSFSRVNYGYTF	once	NA	TRBV28	TRBJ1-2
TGTGCCAGTAGTACCTTAGGGCGGGAGTGGGGCACAGATACGCAGTATTTT	CASSTLGREWGTDTQYF	NA	TRBD2	TRBV19	TRBJ2-3
TGTGCCAGCAGCTGGATGCGGGGCAGTAGCACAGATACGCAGTATTTT	CASSWMRGSSTDTQYF	NA	NA	TRBV11-2	TRBJ2-3
TGTGCCAGCAGCGTGGACTCTGCGAACACCGGGGAGCTGTTTTTT	CASSVDSANTGELFF	NA	NA	TRBV9	TRBJ2-2
TGTGCCAGTAGGGGACTAGCGGGACTCAATGAGCAGTTCTTC	CASRGLAGLNEQFF	NA	TRBD2	TRBV19	TRBJ2-1
TGTGCCAGCAGCCTGACAGCCGACACTGAAGCTTTCTTT	CASSLTADTEAFF	NA	NA	TRBV3-1/TRBV3-2	TRBJ1-1
TGTGCCAGCAGTTCCCAGGGACAGAATACGCAGTATTTT	CASSSQGQNTQYF	NA	TRBD1	TRBV6-6	TRBJ2-3